Included here is one TCR beta chain sequence, with context. Cohorts were based on clinical histories the participants reported. Authors' processing steps: Nucleated cell number was recorded as an estimate derived from reference gene primer amplification. Assay: immunoSEQ multiplex PCR; the TCRdb copy retains only in-frame clones and omits some. That table furnishes V, J and clone size, whereas the DNA furnished D and trimming. The table has some 330,000 clones, around 83% seen once. The data belong to a study of blood T cell repertoires in COVID-19. Study-wide context: The analysed material was cDNA or gDNA that came from T cells, B-cell-depleted T cells, or PBMCs.

Between the trimmed V and J ends, which lost 0 bases and 8 bases, there was a span of 14 bases. The CDR3 has 14 residues. Germline V CDR1 and CDR2: SGHTS, YDEGEE. V gene TRBV5-8 combines with J gene TRBJ1-2, with unresolved D. The sequence derives from a woman in her forties or fifties who had recovered from COVID-19. The sample consisted of PBMCs or T cells enriched from blood (not recorded which). CDR3 DNA: TGTGCCAGCAGCTTGGGAACCAGGAATCAAGGCTACACCTTC. Residues: CASSLGTRNQGYTF.